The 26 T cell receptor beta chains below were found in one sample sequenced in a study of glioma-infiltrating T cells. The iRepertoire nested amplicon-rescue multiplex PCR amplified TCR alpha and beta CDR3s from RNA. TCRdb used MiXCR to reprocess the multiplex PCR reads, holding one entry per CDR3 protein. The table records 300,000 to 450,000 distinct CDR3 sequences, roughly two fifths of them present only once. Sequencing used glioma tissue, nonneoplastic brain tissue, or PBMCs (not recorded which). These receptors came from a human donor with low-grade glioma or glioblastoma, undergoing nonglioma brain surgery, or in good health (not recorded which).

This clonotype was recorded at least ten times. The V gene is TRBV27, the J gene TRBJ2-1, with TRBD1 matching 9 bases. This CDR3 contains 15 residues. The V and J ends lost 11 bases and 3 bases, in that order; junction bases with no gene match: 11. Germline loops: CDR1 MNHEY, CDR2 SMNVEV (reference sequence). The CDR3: CAASTGTGNYNEQFF. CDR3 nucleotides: TGTGCCGCTTCAACCGGGACAGGGAACTACAATGAGCAGTTCTTC.

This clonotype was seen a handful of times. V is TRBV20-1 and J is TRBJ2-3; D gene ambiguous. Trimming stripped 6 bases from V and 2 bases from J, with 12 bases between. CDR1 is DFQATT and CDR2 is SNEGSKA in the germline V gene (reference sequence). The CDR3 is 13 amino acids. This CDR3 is CSAPAVITDTQYF. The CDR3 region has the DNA TGCAGTGCCCCGGCGGTGATCACAGATACGCAGTATTTT.

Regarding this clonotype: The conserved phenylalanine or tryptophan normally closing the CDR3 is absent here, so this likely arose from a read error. The CDR3 DNA reads TGTGCCAGTAGTGCCAGGGTATTGGACACTGAAGCTTTCCTT. Its translation: CASSARVLDTEAFL. The chain joins TRBV19 to TRBJ1-1; D might be TRBD1 (5 bases). Deletions cut 5 bases from V and 3 bases from J, with 13 bases between. This CDR3 region has 14 residues. Germline CDR1 and CDR2: LNHDA and SQIVND (reference sequence).

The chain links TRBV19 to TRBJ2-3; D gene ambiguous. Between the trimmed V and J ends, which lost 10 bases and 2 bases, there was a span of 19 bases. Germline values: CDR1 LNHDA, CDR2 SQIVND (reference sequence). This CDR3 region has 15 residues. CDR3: CANTMTRSYTDTQYF. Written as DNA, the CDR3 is TGTGCCAATACTATGACCCGGAGTTACACAGATACGCAGTATTTT.

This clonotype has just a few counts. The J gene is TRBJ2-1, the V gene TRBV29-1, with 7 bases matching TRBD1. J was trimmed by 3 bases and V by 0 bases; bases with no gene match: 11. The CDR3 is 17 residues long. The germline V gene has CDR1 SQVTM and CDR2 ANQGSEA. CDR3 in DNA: TGCAGCGTTGAAGATCTTTCGACCAGGGGGAACTACAATGAGCAGTTCTTC. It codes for CSVEDLSTRGNYNEQFF.

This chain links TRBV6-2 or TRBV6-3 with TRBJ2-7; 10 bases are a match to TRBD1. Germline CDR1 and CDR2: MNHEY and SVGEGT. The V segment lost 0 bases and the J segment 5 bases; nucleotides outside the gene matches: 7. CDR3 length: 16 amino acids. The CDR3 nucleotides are TGTGCCAGCAGTTACTCCCCGGGACAGGGGTCCAACGAGCAGTACTTC. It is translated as CASSYSPGQGSNEQYF.

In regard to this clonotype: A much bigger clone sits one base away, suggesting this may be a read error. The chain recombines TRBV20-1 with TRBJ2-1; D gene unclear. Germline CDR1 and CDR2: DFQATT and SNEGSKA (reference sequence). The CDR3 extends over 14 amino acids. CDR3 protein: CSARDWWFPNEQIF. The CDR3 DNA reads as TGCAGTGCTAGAGATTGGTGGTTTCCCAATGAGCAGATCTTC.

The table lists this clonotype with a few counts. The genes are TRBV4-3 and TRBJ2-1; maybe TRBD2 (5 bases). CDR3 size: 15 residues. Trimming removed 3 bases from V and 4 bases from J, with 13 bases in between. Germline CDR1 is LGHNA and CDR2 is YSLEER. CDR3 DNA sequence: TGCGCCAGCAGCCAGGAGGCGGTCCCTTACAATGAGCAGTTCTTC. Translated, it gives CASSQEAVPYNEQFF.

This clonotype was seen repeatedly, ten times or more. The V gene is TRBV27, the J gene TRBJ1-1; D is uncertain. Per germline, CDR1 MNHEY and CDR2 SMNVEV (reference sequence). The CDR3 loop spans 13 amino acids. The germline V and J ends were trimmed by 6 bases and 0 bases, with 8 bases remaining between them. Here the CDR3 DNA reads TGTGCCAGCAGCGAGAGGATGAACACTGAAGCTTTCTTT. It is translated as CASSERMNTEAFF.

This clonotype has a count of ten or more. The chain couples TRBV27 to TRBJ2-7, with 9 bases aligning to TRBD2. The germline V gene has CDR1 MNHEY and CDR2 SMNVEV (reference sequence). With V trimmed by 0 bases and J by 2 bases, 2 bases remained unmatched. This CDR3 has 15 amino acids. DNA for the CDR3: TGTGCCAGCAGTTTATCGGGCGGGAGGGCCTACGAGCAGTACTTC. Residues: CASSLSGGRAYEQYF.

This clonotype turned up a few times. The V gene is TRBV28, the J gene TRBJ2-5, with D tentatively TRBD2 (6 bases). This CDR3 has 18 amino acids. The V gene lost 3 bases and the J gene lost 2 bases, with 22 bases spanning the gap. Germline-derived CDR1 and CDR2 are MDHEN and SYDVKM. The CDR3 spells CASSFAWEAQSDQETQYF. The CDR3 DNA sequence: TGTGCCAGCAGTTTCGCTTGGGAGGCGCAGTCGGATCAAGAGACCCAGTACTTC.

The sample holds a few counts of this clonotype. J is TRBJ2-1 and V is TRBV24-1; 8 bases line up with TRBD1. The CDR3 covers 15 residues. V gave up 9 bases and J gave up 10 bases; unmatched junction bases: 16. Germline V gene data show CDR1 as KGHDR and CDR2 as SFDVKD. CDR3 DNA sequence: TGTGCCACCGCAACTCAGGGGGCTATCTTGACGGAGCAGTTCTTC. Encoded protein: CATATQGAILTEQFF.

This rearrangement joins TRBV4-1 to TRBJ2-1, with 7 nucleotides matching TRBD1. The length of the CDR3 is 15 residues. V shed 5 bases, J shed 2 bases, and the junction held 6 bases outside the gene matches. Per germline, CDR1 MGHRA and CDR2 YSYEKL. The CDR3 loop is CASSERQGAYNEQFF. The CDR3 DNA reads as TGCGCCAGCAGCGAGCGGCAGGGGGCCTACAATGAGCAGTTCTTC.

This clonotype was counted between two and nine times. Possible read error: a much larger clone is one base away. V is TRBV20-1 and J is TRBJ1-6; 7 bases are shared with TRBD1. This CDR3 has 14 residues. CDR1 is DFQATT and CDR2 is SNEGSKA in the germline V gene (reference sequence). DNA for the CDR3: TGCGGTGCTGAGGACAGGTCCTATAATTCACCCCTCCACTTT. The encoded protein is CGAEDRSYNSPLHF.

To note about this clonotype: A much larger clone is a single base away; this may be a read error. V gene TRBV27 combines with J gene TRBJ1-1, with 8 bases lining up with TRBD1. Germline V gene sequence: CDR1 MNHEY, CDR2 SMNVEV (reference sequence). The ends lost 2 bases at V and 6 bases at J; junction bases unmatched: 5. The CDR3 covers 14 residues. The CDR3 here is CASSLGRGLAEAFF. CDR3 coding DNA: TGTGCCAGCAGTTTAGGCAGGGGGCTTGCTGAAGCTTTCTTT.

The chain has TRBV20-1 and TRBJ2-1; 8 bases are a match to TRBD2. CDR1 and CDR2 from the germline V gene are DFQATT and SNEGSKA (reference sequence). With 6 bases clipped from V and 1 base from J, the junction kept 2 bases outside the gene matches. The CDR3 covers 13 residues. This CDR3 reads CSAVAGSYNEQFF. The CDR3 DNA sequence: TGCAGTGCGGTAGCGGGATCCTACAATGAGCAGTTCTTC.

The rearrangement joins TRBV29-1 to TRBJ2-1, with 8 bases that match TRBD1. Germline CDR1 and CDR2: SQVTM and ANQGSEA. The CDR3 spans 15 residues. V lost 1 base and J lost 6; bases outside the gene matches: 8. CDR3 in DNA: TGCAGCGTTGAAGGGTCAGGGGGCTGGGGCAATGAGCAGTTCTTC. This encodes CSVEGSGGWGNEQFF.

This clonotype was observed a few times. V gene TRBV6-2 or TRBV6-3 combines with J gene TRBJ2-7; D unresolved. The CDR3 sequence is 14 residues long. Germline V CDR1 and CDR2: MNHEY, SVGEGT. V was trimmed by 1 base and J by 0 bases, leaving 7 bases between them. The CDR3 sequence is CASSYWDGSYEQYF. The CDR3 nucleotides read TGTGCCAGCAGTTACTGGGATGGCTCCTACGAGCAGTACTTC.

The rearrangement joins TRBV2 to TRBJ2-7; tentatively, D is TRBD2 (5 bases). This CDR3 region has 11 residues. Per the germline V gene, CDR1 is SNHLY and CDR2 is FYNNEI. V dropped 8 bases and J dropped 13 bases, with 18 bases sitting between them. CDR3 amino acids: CASFLPGGGYF. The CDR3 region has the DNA TGTGCCAGCTTCCTGCCGGGCGGAGGATACTTC.

CDR3 amino acids: CATSTSSGANVLTF. The CDR3 nucleotides read TGTGCCACATCAACCTCGTCTGGGGCCAACGTCCTGACTTTC. The rearrangement joins TRBV24-1 to TRBJ2-6; D not resolved. The CDR3 runs to 14 residues. V was cut by 10 bases and J by 1 base, with 10 bases left in between. Germline V lookup: CDR1 KGHDR, CDR2 SFDVKD.

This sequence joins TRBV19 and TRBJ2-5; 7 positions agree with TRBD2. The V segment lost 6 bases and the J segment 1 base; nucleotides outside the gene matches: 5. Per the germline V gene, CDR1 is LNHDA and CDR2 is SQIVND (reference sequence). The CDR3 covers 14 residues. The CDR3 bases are TGTGCCAGTAGCCTAGCGGAACTCCAAGAGACCCAGTACTTC. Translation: CASSLAELQETQYF.

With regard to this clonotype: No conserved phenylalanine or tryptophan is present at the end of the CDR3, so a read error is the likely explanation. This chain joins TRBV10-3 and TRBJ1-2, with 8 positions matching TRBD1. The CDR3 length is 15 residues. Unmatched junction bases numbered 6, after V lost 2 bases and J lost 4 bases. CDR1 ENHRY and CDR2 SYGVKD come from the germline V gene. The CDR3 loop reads CAISEPGQVVYGYTL. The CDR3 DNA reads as TGTGCCATCAGTGAGCCGGGACAGGTGGTCTATGGCTACACCCTC.

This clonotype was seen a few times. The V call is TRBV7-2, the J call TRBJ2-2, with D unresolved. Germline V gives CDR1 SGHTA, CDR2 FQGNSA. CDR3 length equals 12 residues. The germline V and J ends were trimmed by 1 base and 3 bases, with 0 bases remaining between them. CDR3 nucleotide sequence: TGTGCCAGCAGCTTAGACACCGGGGAGCTGTTTTTT. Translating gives CASSLDTGELFF.

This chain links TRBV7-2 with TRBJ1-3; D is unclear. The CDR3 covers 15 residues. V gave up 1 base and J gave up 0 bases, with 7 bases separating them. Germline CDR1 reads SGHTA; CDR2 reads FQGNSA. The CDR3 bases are TGTGCCAGCAGCTTAGAGGCCACCTCTGGAAACACCATATATTTT. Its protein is CASSLEATSGNTIYF.

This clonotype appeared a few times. CDR3 sequence: CASSYSMGNLGTEIYEQYF. DNA for the CDR3: TGTGCCAGCAGTTACTCGATGGGGAATTTAGGGACAGAAATCTACGAGCAGTACTTC. This chain joins TRBV6-5 and TRBJ2-7, with 7 bases matching TRBD1. Germline V gene data show CDR1 as MNHEY and CDR2 as SVGAGI. V was pared by 0 bases and J by 3 bases, with 17 bases of the junction left unmatched. CDR3 length: 19 residues.

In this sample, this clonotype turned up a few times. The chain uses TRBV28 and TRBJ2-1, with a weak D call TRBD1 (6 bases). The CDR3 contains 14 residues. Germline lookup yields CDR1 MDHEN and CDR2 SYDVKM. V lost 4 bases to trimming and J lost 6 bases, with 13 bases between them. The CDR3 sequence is CASSSGVWINEQFF. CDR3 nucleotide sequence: TGTGCCAGCAGTTCAGGGGTCTGGATCAATGAGCAGTTCTTC.